The rows below give T cell receptor beta chains drawn from one sample of a study of shared clonotypes between healthy human individuals. Clones were read by immunoSEQ multiplex PCR, and TCRdb kept only the in-frame ones, dropping some. This sample has hundreds of thousands of clones, with about 74% found just once. Material: memory CD4+ T cells sorted from blood. The receptor set was obtained from a woman aged 30 to 39 in good health. CDR3s include the opening cysteine and the closing phenylalanine or tryptophan. The D gene is left open where the match is weak. Clone size, where shown, is once, few, many, or a class for clones that have expanded.

D gene	clone size	CDR3 length	J gene	V gene	CDR3 DNA	CDR3 protein
.	once	13	TRBJ2-3	TRBV5-1	TGCGCCAGCAGCCGCGACCCCCCCGATACGCAGTATTTT	CASSRDPPDTQYF
.	once	16	TRBJ1-2	TRBV6-6	TGTGCCAGCAGCTCCCTTACGGGGGCTCCTTTATATGGCTACACCTTC	CASSSLTGAPLYGYTF
TRBD2	.	17	TRBJ2-3	TRBV5-1	TGCGCCAGCAGCTTGGACGGACTAGCGGGAGTCTCGGTTACGCAGTATTTT	CASSLDGLAGVSVTQYF
.	.	11	TRBJ2-7	TRBV5-1	TGCGCCAGCAGCTCCGGGACGCGGCAGTACTTC	CASSSGTRQYF
.	.	15	TRBJ1-1	TRBV11-2	TGTGCCAGCAGCCAAGATTGGCCCACAAACACTGAAGCTTTCTTT	CASSQDWPTNTEAFF
.	.	15	TRBJ1-4	TRBV6-6	TGTGCCAGCACCAAGGGGGGGGCCACTAATGAAAAACTGTTTTTT	CASTKGGATNEKLFF
.	.	14	TRBJ1-2	TRBV6-5	TGTGCCAGCAGTCAAGGGCCGGTCCCCTATGGCTACACCTTC	CASSQGPVPYGYTF
TRBD2	.	15	TRBJ2-5	TRBV19	TGTGCCAGTAGTATAGATCGCGGGGGCCAAGAGACCCAGTACTTC	CASSIDRGGQETQYF
TRBD1	once	11	TRBJ2-2	TRBV6-1	TGTGCCAGTGACAGGGCCGGGGAGCTGTTTTTT	CASDRAGELFF
.	.	15	TRBJ1-1	TRBV5-5	TGTGCCAGCAGCTCGAGGCTTACAATGAACACTGAAGCTTTCTTT	CASSSRLTMNTEAFF
TRBD2	few	15	TRBJ2-1	TRBV5-1	TGCGCCAGCAGCCCAGTAGCGGGAGGTGGAAATGAGCAGTTCTTC	CASSPVAGGGNEQFF
.	.	17	TRBJ2-7	TRBV27	TGTGCCAGCAGTTTTGCCAGGCTTCGGACGTGCGGTTACGAGCAGTACTTC	CASSFARLRTCGYEQYF
TRBD2	few	16	TRBJ2-1	TRBV2	TGTGCCAGCGGGAGACTAGCGGGAGTTCCATACAATGAGCAGTTCTTC	CASGRLAGVPYNEQFF
TRBD1	.	21	TRBJ2-7	TRBV28	TGTGCCAGCAGTTTATTATATCGATGGGGGACAGGGTCAACGGGGTCCTACGAGCAGTACTTC	CASSLLYRWGTGSTGSYEQYF
TRBD2	once	16	TRBJ2-3	TRBV7-9	TGTGCCACCTCTTGGACTAGCGGGGCTAGCACAGATACGCAGTATTTT	CATSWTSGASTDTQYF
.	once	16	TRBJ2-2	TRBV27	TGTGCCAGCAGTTTAGTAGCCCTAGCGCTTCCCGGGGAGCTGTTTTTT	CASSLVALALPGELFF
TRBD1	.	14	TRBJ1-1	TRBV7-6	TGTGCCAGCAGCCCTCGAACAGGGGGCACTGAAGCTTTCTTT	CASSPRTGGTEAFF
TRBD1	.	15	TRBJ1-1	TRBV6-5	TGTGCCAGCAGACCCCGGGACAGGGGTCAAAATGAAGCTTTCTTT	CASRPRDRGQNEAFF
.	.	14	TRBJ1-2	TRBV19	TGTGCCAGTAGTATAGGCTCAGGAGACTATGGCTACACCTTC	CASSIGSGDYGYTF
.	.	15	TRBJ2-5	TRBV4-1	TGCGCCAGCAGCCAAGGGGGTCTGAGGACCCGAACCCAGTACTTC	CASSQGGLRTRTQYF
.	.	15	TRBJ2-2	TRBV7-2	TGTGCCAGCAGCTTGGGCAGGGGGAACACCGGGGAGCTGTTTTTT	CASSLGRGNTGELFF
TRBD2	.	15	TRBJ2-7	TRBV18	TGTGCCAGCTCACCATTAGCGGGAGATCCCTACGAGCAGTACTTC	CASSPLAGDPYEQYF
.	.	13	TRBJ2-3	TRBV7-2	TGTGCCAGCACTAGCCGGAGCACAGATACGCAGTATTTT	CASTSRSTDTQYF